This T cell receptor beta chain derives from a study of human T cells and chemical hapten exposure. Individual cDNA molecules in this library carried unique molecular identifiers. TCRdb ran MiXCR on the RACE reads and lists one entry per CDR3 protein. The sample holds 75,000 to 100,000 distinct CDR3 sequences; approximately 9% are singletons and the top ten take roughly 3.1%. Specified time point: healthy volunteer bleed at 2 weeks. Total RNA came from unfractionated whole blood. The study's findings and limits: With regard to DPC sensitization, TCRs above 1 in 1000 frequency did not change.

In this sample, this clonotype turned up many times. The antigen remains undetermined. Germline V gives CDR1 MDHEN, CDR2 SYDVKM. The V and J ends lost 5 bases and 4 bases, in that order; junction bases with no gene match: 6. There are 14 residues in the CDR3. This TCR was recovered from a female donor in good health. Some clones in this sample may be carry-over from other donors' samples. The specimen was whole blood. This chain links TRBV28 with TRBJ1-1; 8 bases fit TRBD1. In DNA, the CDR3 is TGTGCCAGCAGTCCAGGGGGCTCGGCCACTGAAGCTTTCTTT. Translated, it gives CASSPGGSATEAFF.